Presented here are 32 T cell receptor beta chains from one specimen sequenced in a study of blood T cell repertoires in COVID-19 (dated by TCRdb to about 2020). Preparation of the library involved the immunoSEQ multiplex PCR assay. TCRdb provides this immuneACCESS table in a form limited to in-frame rearrangements. Some clones are lacking; in checked studies, under half of them reflect an unresolved V gene, and why the rest are absent is not known. The sample table contains about 44,000 clones; only one count was recorded for 88% of them. 1% to 1.5% of the sample lies in the top ten. The sequenced material came from peripheral blood. All receptors come from a woman in her forties with acute or convalescent COVID-19.

The chain has TRBV12-3 or TRBV12-4 and TRBJ2-1; no reliable D call. This CDR3 contains 11 residues. The V and J ends lost 5 bases and 6 bases respectively, with 5 bases between them. As DNA, the CDR3 is TGTGCCAGCAGTCAGGCCAATGAGCAGTTCTTC. Protein product: CASSQANEQFF.

The rearrangement links TRBV5-1 to TRBJ1-1; no firm D call. Trimming took 0 bases from V and 5 from J, leaving 11 bases between them. Germline CDR1 is SGHRS and CDR2 is YFSETQ. The CDR3 length is 14 residues. Written as DNA, the CDR3 is TGCGCCAGCAGCTTGGTATGGGGAGGAACTGAAGCTTTCTTT. Its protein is CASSLVWGGTEAFF.

V and J are TRBV3-1 (or the pseudogene TRBV3-2) and TRBJ2-1, with D possibly TRBD2 on 6 matching bases. V was clipped by 4 bases and J by 9 bases, with 10 bases between them. CDR3 length: 12 amino acids. Per the germline V gene, CDR1 is LGHDT and CDR2 is YNNKEL (reference sequence). The CDR3 DNA reads as TGTGCCAGCAGCCGGGAGGTGGGTGAGCAGTTCTTC. Amino acid sequence: CASSREVGEQFF.

This chain joins TRBV21-1 and TRBJ1-2; the listed D gene, TRBD1, was not tested against the DNA. TRBV21-1 is a recognized pseudogene. This CDR3 has 16 residues. CDR3 loop: CASSKKRTGGTYGYTF. As DNA, the CDR3 is TGTGCCAGCAGCAAAAAACGGACAGGGGGAACCTATGGCTACACCTTC.

The rearrangement links TRBV2 to TRBJ1-5; TRBD1 agrees at 7 bases. The germline V gene encodes CDR1 SNHLY and CDR2 FYNNEI. Germline trimming cut 4 bases from V and 6 bases from J; bases unmatched to any gene: 9. CDR3 length: 15 residues. The CDR3 bases are TGTGCCAGCAGTGGTCAAACAGGGGCGGCTCAGCCCCAGCATTTT. This encodes CASSGQTGAAQPQHF.

The V gene is TRBV18, the J gene TRBJ1-2, with TRBD1 matching over 11 bases. CDR1 KGHSH and CDR2 LQKENI come from the germline V gene. With 3 bases clipped from V and 3 bases from J, the junction kept 6 bases outside the gene matches. The CDR3 covers 16 residues. CDR3 in DNA: TGTGCCAGCTCACCCGCGGACAGGGGGCAGTACTATGGCTACACCTTC. Protein product: CASSPADRGQYYGYTF.

This chain links TRBV19 with TRBJ2-1; 8 nucleotides match TRBD1. CDR3 length equals 14 residues. Per germline, CDR1 LNHDA and CDR2 SQIVND (reference sequence). Trimming took 6 bases from V and 7 from J; bases not matched to a gene: 8. The CDR3 loop is CASRSGRGPNEQFF. The CDR3 nucleotides read TGTGCCAGTAGAAGCGGCAGGGGGCCTAATGAGCAGTTCTTC.

V is TRBV3-1 (or the pseudogene TRBV3-2) and J is TRBJ2-5; D might be TRBD2 (6 bases). Trimming shortened V by 3 bases and J by 5 bases, and 19 bases separated the two germline ends. CDR1 and CDR2 from the germline V gene are LGHDT and YNNKEL (reference sequence). The CDR3 loop spans 16 amino acids. The CDR3 reads CASSHGPRDSGETQYF. The CDR3 nucleotides read TGTGCCAGCAGCCATGGTCCCCGGGACTCGGGTGAGACCCAGTACTTC.

The chain recombines TRBV7-8 with TRBJ2-2; D call uncertain. Germline loops: CDR1 SGHVS, CDR2 FQNEAQ. CDR3 length equals 15 residues. The V gene lost 1 base and the J gene lost 4 bases, with 10 bases spanning the gap. The CDR3 nucleotides read TGTGCCAGCAGCTTAGTACAGTCGAGCACCGGGGAGCTGTTTTTT. This sequence encodes CASSLVQSSTGELFF.

The chain has TRBV11-2 and TRBJ1-3; tentatively, D is TRBD1 (5 bases). The length of the CDR3 is 15 residues. V was clipped by 5 bases and J by 8 bases, with 19 bases between them. Germline CDR1 SGHAT, CDR2 FQNNGV. Here the CDR3 DNA reads TGTGCCAGCAGCCCCCCCGCAGGGAAGGTGGACACCATATATTTT. Residues: CASSPPAGKVDTIYF.

The chain couples TRBV7-9 to TRBJ1-5; TRBD1 matches 7 bases. This CDR3 comprises 14 residues. The germline V gene has CDR1 SEHNR and CDR2 FQNEAQ (reference sequence). J lost 9 bases, V lost 5 bases, and 10 bases had no gene match. The CDR3 coding sequence is TGTGCCAGCAGCCAAGGGGACAGCGTAGGGCCCCAGCATTTT. Residues: CASSQGDSVGPQHF.

The chain joins TRBV6-6 to TRBJ1-2; 7 bases are a match to TRBD1. Germline V gene sequence: CDR1 MNHNY, CDR2 SVGAGI (reference sequence). The CDR3 extends over 13 amino acids. Trimming took 5 bases from V and 4 from J; bases not matched to a gene: 4. The CDR3 spells CASSATGVYGYTF. The DNA of the CDR3 is TGTGCCAGCAGTGCCACAGGGGTCTATGGCTACACCTTC.

This clone was seen a single time. The rearrangement uses TRBV27 and TRBJ1-5, with TRBD1 matching over 10 bases. The CDR3 runs to 15 residues. Germline CDR1 is MNHEY and CDR2 is SMNVEV (reference sequence). The J segment lost 2 bases and the V segment lost 6 bases, leaving 4 bases of the junction unmatched. The CDR3 region has the DNA TGTGCCAGCAGCCCCGGGACAGGGGGCAATCAGCCCCAGCATTTT. This codes for CASSPGTGGNQPQHF.

This chain links TRBV5-5 with TRBJ2-5; maybe TRBD2 (6 bases). The germline gives CDR1 SGHKS, CDR2 YYEKEE (reference sequence). The CDR3 is made up of 15 amino acids. V lost 4 bases to trimming and J lost 5 bases, with 18 bases between them. For the CDR3, the DNA is TGTGCCAGCAGCGGCCGACTAGAGATGGTGGAGACCCAGTACTTC. This sequence encodes CASSGRLEMVETQYF. The entire variable domain, with the rest obtained from reference TRBV5-5 and TRBJ2-5, is as follows: DAGVTQSPTHLIKTRGQQVTLRCSPISGHKSVSWYQQVLGQGPQFIFQYYEKEERGRGNFPDRFSARQFPNYSSELNVNALLLGDSALYLCASSGRLEMVETQYFGPGTRLLVL.

The rearrangement joins TRBV2 to TRBJ1-1; 9 bases line up with TRBD1. CDR1 and CDR2 from the germline V gene are SNHLY and FYNNEI. The CDR3 is 14 residues long. J gave up 7 bases and V 4 bases, and 7 bases lay outside the gene matches. The CDR3 loop is CASSALGQGGEAFF. The CDR3 nucleotides are TGTGCCAGCAGTGCCCTGGGACAGGGAGGTGAAGCTTTCTTT.

J is TRBJ2-3 and V is TRBV11-3; D unclear. V was cut by 1 base and J by 6 bases, with 11 bases left in between. This CDR3 has 14 amino acids. Germline V gene data show CDR1 as SGHNT and CDR2 as YENEEA. CDR3: CASSLAAGWDTQYF. CDR3 DNA: TGTGCCAGCAGCTTAGCCGCCGGTTGGGATACGCAGTATTTT.

The genes are TRBV7-3 and TRBJ2-7; a weak D match, TRBD2 (6 bases). Trimming cost V 5 bases and J 0 bases, with 11 bases left between them. The CDR3 runs to 14 residues. CDR1 SGHTA and CDR2 FQGTGA come from the germline V gene. The CDR3 loop reads CASSPLASSYEQYF. Here the CDR3 DNA reads TGTGCCAGCAGCCCTCTAGCGAGCTCCTACGAGCAGTACTTC. Together with reference TRBV7-3 and TRBJ2-7, the CDR3 gives the full variable domain: GAGVSQTPSNKVTEKGKYVELRCDPISGHTALYWYRQSLGQGPEFLIYFQGTGAADDSGLPNDRFFAVRPEGSVSTLKIQRTERGDSAVYLCASSPLASSYEQYFGPGTRLTVT.

Only one count was recorded for this clone. This chain links TRBV18 with TRBJ1-1, with 8 bases fitting TRBD1. V gave up 5 bases and J gave up 1 base; unmatched junction bases: 3. This CDR3 has 14 amino acids. Germline loops: CDR1 KGHSH, CDR2 LQKENI. The CDR3 loop reads CASSTGQGNTEAFF. CDR3 sequence (DNA): TGTGCCAGCTCAACTGGACAGGGGAACACTGAAGCTTTCTTT.

This clone was observed a handful of times. V and J are TRBV30 and TRBJ1-1, with TRBD1 as a possible D gene (5 bases). The CDR3 consists of 13 residues. Trimming took 2 bases from V and 5 from J, leaving 12 bases between them. Per the germline V gene, CDR1 is GTSNPN and CDR2 is SVGIG (reference sequence). CDR3 sequence reads: CAWSKGLVTEAFF. CDR3 DNA sequence: TGTGCCTGGAGTAAGGGGTTGGTTACTGAAGCTTTCTTT.

The chain joins TRBV4-3 to TRBJ1-2, with D tentatively TRBD1 (6 bases). The CDR3 is made up of 13 amino acids. Germline CDR1 is LGHNA and CDR2 is YSLEER. V gave up 2 bases and J gave up 4 bases, with 8 bases separating them. CDR3 nucleotide sequence: TGCGCCAGCAGCCAAAGGACAGCCTATGGCTACACCTTC. Its protein product is CASSQRTAYGYTF.

CDR3 nucleotides: TGTGCCTGGGACTCGGGGGGAGGTCCCAATGAGCAGTTCTTC. Its protein product is CAWDSGGGPNEQFF. The rearrangement uses TRBV30 and TRBJ2-1, with 7 bases identical to TRBD2. The CDR3 consists of 14 residues. Germline CDR1 GTSNPN, CDR2 SVGIG (reference sequence). The J segment lost 6 bases and the V segment lost 5 bases, leaving 10 bases of the junction unmatched.

This chain joins TRBV27 and TRBJ1-2; possible D gene TRBD1, 6 bases. Germline V gene lookup returns CDR1 MNHEY and CDR2 SMNVEV (reference sequence). V was clipped by 4 bases and J by 3 bases, with 12 bases between them. The CDR3 runs 14 residues. CDR3 nucleotide sequence: TGTGCCAGCAGTTATCGTTCAGGGGACTATGGCTACACCTTC. Residues: CASSYRSGDYGYTF.

V usage is TRBV9 and J usage is TRBJ1-1; tentatively, D is TRBD1 (5 bases). Deletions cut 0 bases from V and 4 bases from J, with 10 bases between. There are 14 residues in the CDR3. Germline CDR1 is SGDLS and CDR2 is YYNGEE. The CDR3 protein is CASSVGGWSTEAFF. CDR3 in DNA: TGTGCCAGCAGCGTAGGGGGCTGGAGCACTGAAGCTTTCTTT.

A word on this clone: At one end, the junction sequence differs from germline, possibly due to a read error. The V gene is TRBV14, the J gene TRBJ2-2, with D possibly TRBD2 on 5 matching bases. Germline lookup yields CDR1 SGHDN and CDR2 FVKESK. The CDR3 contains 14 residues. The DNA of the CDR3 is TGTGCCAGCAGCCATCCCGGGAACGCCGGGGAGCTGTTTTTT. Its translation: CASSHPGNAGELFF.

The genes are TRBV7-2 and TRBJ1-4; tentative D call: TRBD1 (6 bases). Trimming stripped 2 bases from V and 3 bases from J, with 10 bases between. CDR3 length: 15 residues. Per the germline V gene, CDR1 is SGHTA and CDR2 is FQGNSA. The CDR3 protein is CASSLNRVANEKLFF. The CDR3 DNA is TGTGCCAGCAGCTTAAACAGGGTGGCTAATGAAAAACTGTTTTTT. Filled out from reference TRBV7-2 and TRBJ1-4, the complete variable domain reads GAGVSQSPSNKVTEKGKDVELRCDPISGHTALYWYRQSLGQGLEFLIYFQGNSAPDKSGLPSDRFSAERTGGSVSTLTIQRTQQEDSAVYLCASSLNRVANEKLFFGSGTQLSVL.

This clone appeared a few times. The chain is built from TRBV27 and TRBJ2-7, with 14 nucleotides matching TRBD2. CDR3 size: 15 residues. CDR1 MNHEY and CDR2 SMNVEV come from the germline V gene (reference sequence). Germline trimming cut 5 bases from V and 4 bases from J; bases unmatched to any gene: 4. CDR3 sequence reads: CASSRLAGGAYEQYF. The CDR3 region has the DNA TGTGCCAGCAGTCGACTAGCGGGGGGGGCATACGAGCAGTACTTC.

J is TRBJ1-1 and V is TRBV19; maybe TRBD1 (5 bases). Per the germline V gene, CDR1 is LNHDA and CDR2 is SQIVND (reference sequence). The CDR3 totals 15 residues. Trimming took off 4 bases at V and 0 bases at J, with 12 bases between the two ends. CDR3 in DNA: TGTGCCAGTAGTACACCCGGGGGGTTGAACACTGAAGCTTTCTTT. Translated: CASSTPGGLNTEAFF.

This sequence joins TRBV28 and TRBJ2-7, with a weak D call TRBD2 (5 bases). The CDR3 spans 15 residues. CDR1 is MDHEN and CDR2 is SYDVKM in the germline V gene. V lost 2 bases and J lost 9, with 20 bases in between. CDR3 DNA: TGTGCCAGCAGTTTACTCCCGGCGGTTACAGAGGGGCAGTACTTC. This translates into CASSLLPAVTEGQYF.

The chain carries TRBV7-2 and TRBJ1-1, with D unresolved. V was clipped by 3 bases and J by 8 bases, with 13 bases between them. Germline CDR1 is SGHTA and CDR2 is FQGNSA. This CDR3 spans 13 amino acids. The CDR3 region has the DNA TGTGCCAGCAGCTTCGGAGAAGGCCAGGAAGCTTTCTTT. Its translation: CASSFGEGQEAFF.

This chain links TRBV14 with TRBJ2-1, with 10 bases aligning to TRBD2. CDR3 length equals 18 residues. J was trimmed by 6 bases and V by 4 bases; bases with no gene match: 15. Looked up from germline, CDR1 is SGHDN and CDR2 is FVKESK. CDR3 bases: TGTGCCAGCAGCCCGACTTTGCTAGCGGGAGTAGGAGGCAATGAGCAGTTCTTC. Translated: CASSPTLLAGVGGNEQFF.

This rearrangement joins TRBV19 to TRBJ1-1, with D perhaps TRBD1 (5 bases). Per germline, CDR1 LNHDA and CDR2 SQIVND (reference sequence). The CDR3 consists of 14 residues. The germline V and J ends were trimmed by 3 bases and 9 bases, with 17 bases remaining between them. The CDR3 DNA follows: TGTGCCAGTAGTATTCCAAGGACACCGGCAAAAGCTTTCTTT. This encodes CASSIPRTPAKAFF. The whole variable domain, filled in from reference TRBV19 and TRBJ1-1, reads DGGITQSPKYLFRKEGQNVTLSCEQNLNHDAMYWYRQDPGQGLRLIYYSQIVNDFQKGDIAEGYSVSREKKESFPLTVTSAQKNPTAFYLCASSIPRTPAKAFFGQGTRLTVV.

The chain joins TRBV28 to TRBJ2-6; 8 positions agree with TRBD2. V shed 6 bases, J shed 0 bases, and the junction held 7 bases outside the gene matches. The CDR3 covers 17 residues. Germline V CDR1 and CDR2: MDHEN, SYDVKM. CDR3 nucleotides: TGTGCCAGCAGGACGGGGGGGGCCTACTCTGGGGCCAACGTCCTGACTTTC. Residues: CASRTGGAYSGANVLTF.